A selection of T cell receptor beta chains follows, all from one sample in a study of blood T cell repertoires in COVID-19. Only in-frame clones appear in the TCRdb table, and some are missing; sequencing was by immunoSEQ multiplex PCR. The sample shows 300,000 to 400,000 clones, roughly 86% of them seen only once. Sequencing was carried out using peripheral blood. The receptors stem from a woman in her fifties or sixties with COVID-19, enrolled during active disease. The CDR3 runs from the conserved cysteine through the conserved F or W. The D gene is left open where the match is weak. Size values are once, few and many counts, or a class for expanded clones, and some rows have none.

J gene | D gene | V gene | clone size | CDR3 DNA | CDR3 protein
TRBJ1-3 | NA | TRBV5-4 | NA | TGTGCCAGCAGCCCGCGGGGAGGGGATAGTAACACCATATATTTT | CASSPRGGDSNTIYF
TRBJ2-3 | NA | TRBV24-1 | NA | TGTGCCACCAGTGATTCGTTCGGGGCAGATACGCAGTATTTT | CATSDSFGADTQYF
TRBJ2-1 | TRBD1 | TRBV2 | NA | TGTGCCAGCAGTGAAGCCGGGACAGGGGTGAGTGAGCAGTTCTTC | CASSEAGTGVSEQFF
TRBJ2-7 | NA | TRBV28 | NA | TGTGCCAGCAGGCTAAGCACCTACGAGCAGTACTTC | CASRLSTYEQYF
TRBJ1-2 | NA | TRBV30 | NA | TGTGCCTGGAGTGTCGGGGTAGGCTACACCTTC | CAWSVGVGYTF
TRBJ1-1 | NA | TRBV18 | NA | TGTGCCAGCTCACCACCGACAGGCCAGAACACTGAAGCTTTCTTT | CASSPPTGQNTEAFF
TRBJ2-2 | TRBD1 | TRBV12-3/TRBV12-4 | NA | TGTGCCAGCAGTCAACAGGGGACCGGGGAGCTGTTTTTT | CASSQQGTGELFF
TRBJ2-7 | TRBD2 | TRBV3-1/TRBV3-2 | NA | TGTGCCAGCAGCCAAGGCCTTAGCGGGGCCCACTCGACCTACGAGCAGTACTTC | CASSQGLSGAHSTYEQYF
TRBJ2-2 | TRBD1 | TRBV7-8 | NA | TGTGCCAGCAGCCATACCCGGCAGGGGGCGAGGTCGGTAGGGCTGTTTTTT | CASSHTRQGARSVGLFF
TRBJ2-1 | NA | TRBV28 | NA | TGTGCCAGCAGATCCTTCAATGAGCAGTTCTTC | CASRSFNEQFF
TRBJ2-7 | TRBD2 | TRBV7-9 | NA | TGTGCCAGCAGCTTGGGCGGGGGTCCCTACGAGCAGTACTTC | CASSLGGGPYEQYF
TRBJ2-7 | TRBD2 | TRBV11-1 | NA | TGTGCCAGCAGCTTGGTTGGGAGGGGTTCCGAGCAGTACTTC | CASSLVGRGSEQYF
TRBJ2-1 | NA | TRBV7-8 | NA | TGTGCCAGCAGCTCCCTAGCGTGGGGTATCAATGAGCAGTTCTTC | CASSSLAWGINEQFF
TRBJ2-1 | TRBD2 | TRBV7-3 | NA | TGTGCCAGCAGCCCCCAACTAGCGGGGGGCAATGAGCAGTTCTTC | CASSPQLAGGNEQFF
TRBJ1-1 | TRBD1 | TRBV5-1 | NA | TGCGCCAGCAGCTTCGGACAGGGAAGGAACACTGAAGCTTTCTTT | CASSFGQGRNTEAFF
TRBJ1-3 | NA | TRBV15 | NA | TGTGCCTCAAGCGTCTCTGGAAACACCATATATTTT | CASSVSGNTIYF
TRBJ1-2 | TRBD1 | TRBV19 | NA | TGTGCCAGTAGTCCCACCTCCGACAGGGCCTATGGCTACACCTTC | CASSPTSDRAYGYTF
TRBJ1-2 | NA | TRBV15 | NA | TGTGCCACCACAGACTATGGCTACACCTTC | CATTDYGYTF
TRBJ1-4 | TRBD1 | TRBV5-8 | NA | TGTGCCAGCAGCTATAGTTATGTGGGACAGAAACTGTTTTTT | CASSYSYVGQKLFF
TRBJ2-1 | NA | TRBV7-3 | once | TGTGCCAGCAGCTTAATGGGCGGGACAGTCGTGAGTGAGCAGTTCTTC | CASSLMGGTVVSEQFF
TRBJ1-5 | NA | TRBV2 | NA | TGTGCCAGCAGTGCGGACAGTCTGAATCAGCCCCAGCATTTT | CASSADSLNQPQHF
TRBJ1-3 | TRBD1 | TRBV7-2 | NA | TGTGCCAGCAGCTTAGACCGGGACAGGAAAAACACCATATATTTT | CASSLDRDRKNTIYF
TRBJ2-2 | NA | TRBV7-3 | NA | TGTGCCAGCAGAACGCAGGGGTTAGGAACCGGGGAGCTGTTTTTT | CASRTQGLGTGELFF
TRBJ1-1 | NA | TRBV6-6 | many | TGTGCCAGCAGTTACTCCTTCACTGAAGCTTTCTTT | CASSYSFTEAFF
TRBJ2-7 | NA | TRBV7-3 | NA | TGTGCCAGCAGCTTACTAGTCAACTCCTACGAGCAGTACTTC | CASSLLVNSYEQYF
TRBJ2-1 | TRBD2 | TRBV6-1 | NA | TGTGCCAGCAGTGAACGGGGGGGTGAGCGTGAGCAGTTCTTC | CASSERGGEREQFF
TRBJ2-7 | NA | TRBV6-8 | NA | TGTGCCAATAGCGGCCTGGGGGACTACGAGCAGTACTTC | CANSGLGDYEQYF
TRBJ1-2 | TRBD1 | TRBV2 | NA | TGTGCCAGCACGTCGGGGACAGCTAACTATGGCTACACCTTC | CASTSGTANYGYTF
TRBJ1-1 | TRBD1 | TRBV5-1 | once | TGCGCCAGCAGCTTGGCCACTTGGGACAGCATGAACACTGAAGCTTTCTTT | CASSLATWDSMNTEAFF
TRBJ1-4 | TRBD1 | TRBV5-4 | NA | TGTGTGTGGGGACAGCGGAATGAAAAACTGTTTTTT | CVWGQRNEKLFF
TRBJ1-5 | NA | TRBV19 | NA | TGTGCCAGTACCAAAGGGGGGGTAGCGGTACAAAATAGCAATCAGCCCCAGCATTTT | CASTKGGVAVQNSNQPQHF
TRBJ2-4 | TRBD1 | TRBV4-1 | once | TGCGCCAGCAGCCAACCACGGGACAGAGGAGCCAAAAACATTCAGTACTTC | CASSQPRDRGAKNIQYF